This T cell receptor beta chain comes out of a study of shared clonotypes between healthy human individuals (dated by TCRdb to 2018 to 2020). With regard to the full study: A couple of women and three men aged 18 to 49 years were included in the cohort. The study deeply sequenced blood TCR repertoires of five healthy adults to estimate repertoire size and the extent of clonotype sharing between individuals. For each donor, three plates each were used for CD4 naive and CD4 memory, two plates were used for CD8 naive, and one plate was used for CD8 memory. Each donor's leukapheresis produced roughly between about 0.8 and 8.9 billion PBMCs. Different laboratories and diverse techniques were used to prepare libraries and sequence TCR repertoires, to increase sequencing depth and limit assay-specific biases.

The donors were healthy, HIV-negative adults with no recently reported acute infections or vaccinations. Every donor was a Caucasian adult residing in Nashville, Tennessee, USA. CD4+ T cells were enriched through magnetic negative selection, after which naive cells were positively selected on CD45RA and the remaining negative fraction served as the memory subset. Blood was obtained by leukapheresis, after which PBMCs were separated by Ficoll-Histopaque density gradient centrifugation and cryopreserved in liquid nitrogen vapor phase. Analytical flow cytometry was used to check the purity and quantity of each magnetically sorted T cell population. Genomic DNA was isolated from each sorted fraction and quantified by UV absorbance on a Nanodrop 2000c. Results the study describes overall, beyond this receptor: Pairwise subsampling led to the expectation that sequencing depth would affect the degree of clonotype sharing among donors. When several donors were compared, the shared fraction of clonotypes was about 5% for naive CD4, 3.5% to 4% for naive CD8, 2.3% for memory CD4, and about 0.36% for memory CD8. Because the study included only a small number of donors, the genetic and exposure-history diversity represented was limited. Rarefaction of sorted-subset datasets indicated incomplete sequencing despite the large sequencing depth. Compared with non-shared clonotypes, the clonotypes found in all four sorted-subset donors had higher generation probabilities. Estimated clonotype richness was generally larger for naive than for memory subsets. Sampling was restricted to blood, and TCR repertoires in tissues likely differ from the TCR repertoires found in blood.

TCR CDR3 regions were amplified from genomic DNA by multiplex PCR using the deep immunoSEQ assay. Genomic DNA extracted from each cell subset was distributed evenly over all wells of several immunoSEQ 96-well plates, and each plate served as one replicate. For sorted subsets, about 220 ng of genomic DNA, equivalent to around 31,000 T cell genomes, went into each replicate PCR. The purified libraries were quantified using a Qubit 3.0 fluorometer, sized with a Bioanalyzer 2100, and then quantified again using the KAPA Library Quantification kit. Each immunoSEQ 96-well plate was sequenced on its own single-read 150-cycle Illumina NextSeq 550 flow cell. As for how the authors treated the data: Because the immunoSEQ output held only junctional sequences and lacked quality scores, the filtering could not match the filtering applied to full-length reads. Sequences were annotated with PyIR, a Python wrapper for IgBLAST v1.9, and V/J genes and CDR3 were assigned using IMGT germline references. Reads were filtered out if the reads had weak V/J assignments (E-value above 1e-6), no CDR3, stop codons, out-of-frame junctions, or ambiguous translated residues. V3J clonotypes were defined by identical inferred V gene, J gene, and CDR3 amino acid sequence. The percentage overlap between two repertoires was calculated by dividing the number of shared unique clonotypes by the size of the smaller repertoire. Repertoire richness was assessed with RTK rarefaction, the Chao1 estimator, and Recon v2.1 estimates of unobserved clonotypes. Generation probabilities were computed with OLGA for all TCRbeta clonotypes obtained by the gDNA method from several donors. Held by TCRdb, this immuneACCESS table contains in-frame sequences only and omits some clones. Under half of the omission traces to an unresolved V gene where checked; the cause of the rest is unknown. That table furnishes V, J and clone size, whereas the DNA furnished D and trimming. The table for this sample lists 2 million to 2.5 million clones; approximately 96% of them were counted only once. The ten largest clonotypes hold roughly 0.13% of the sample.

As regards this clone: Its antigen remains unidentified. No much larger clonotype is one base removed from it; base qualities were not supplied.

From a lookup of the germline V gene (reference sequence), CDR1 and CDR2 are LNHDA and SQIVND. The junction carries 13 bases between V and J, which are trimmed by 5 bases and 1 base respectively. From its cysteine to its phenylalanine, the CDR3 spans 15 amino acids. The read is trimmed to its CDR3 DNA, 45 bases read in frame from base 1. The rearrangement combines TRBV19 with TRBJ2-3; the D gene cannot be named for sure. The origin of this receptor is a man younger than 30 in good health. Sample: naive CD4+ T cells sorted from blood. In light of the paper, this sample's cell subset or site label describes: CD45RA+ positively selected. The CDR3 corresponds to CASSYGEEGTDTQYF. In nucleotide form, the sequence is TGTGCCAGTAGTTATGGGGAAGAGGGCACAGATACGCAGTATTTT.